This TCR beta chain was documented in a study of shared clonotypes between healthy human individuals. Overall study context: A donor's plate count was three for CD4 naive and three for CD4 memory; CD8 naive had two and CD8 memory one. Study-level points and caveats: Rarefaction demonstrated incomplete sorted-subset sequencing despite large depth.

As handled by the study authors: ImmunoSEQ only sent back junction sequences with no quality scores, so filtering was done differently. Here immunoSEQ multiplex PCR was the method, and the copy in TCRdb shows in-frame clones only, minus some. The DNA was the basis for D and trimming; V, J and clone size are from that table. The table lists about 1,900,000 clones, about 95% of them singletons, with roughly 1% in the top ten. V was cut by 6 bases and J by 0 bases, with 15 bases left in between. There are 15 residues in the CDR3. Germline V lookup: CDR1 MNHEY, CDR2 SMNVEV (reference sequence). Details on this clone: Its target is not known.

Terminally differentiated effector memory CD45RA+ cells were left out of the naive CD8 fraction, which was CD45RO-negative and positively selected for CCR7. Sequenced material: naive CD8+ T cells sorted from blood. This receptor was obtained from a man aged 18 to 30 in good health. The chain employs TRBV27 and TRBJ2-7; tentative D call: TRBD1 (6 bases). The CDR3 reads CASSLIRGNSYEQYF. The CDR3 region has the DNA TGTGCCAGCAGCCTAATCAGGGGCAACTCCTACGAGCAGTACTTC.